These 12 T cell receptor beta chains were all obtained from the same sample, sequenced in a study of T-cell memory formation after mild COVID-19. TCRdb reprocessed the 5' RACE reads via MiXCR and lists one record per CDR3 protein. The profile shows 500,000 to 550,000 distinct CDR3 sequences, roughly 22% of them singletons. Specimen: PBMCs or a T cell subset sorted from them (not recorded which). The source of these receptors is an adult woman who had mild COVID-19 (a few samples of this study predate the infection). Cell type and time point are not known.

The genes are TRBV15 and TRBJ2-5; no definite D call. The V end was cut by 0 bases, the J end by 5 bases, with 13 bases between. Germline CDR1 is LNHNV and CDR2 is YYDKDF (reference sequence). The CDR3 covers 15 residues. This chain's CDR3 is CATSRDPSADETQYF. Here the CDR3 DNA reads TGTGCCACCAGCAGAGATCCCAGCGCCGATGAGACCCAGTACTTC. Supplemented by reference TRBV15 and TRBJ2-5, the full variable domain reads DAMVIQNPRYQVTQFGKPVTLSCSQTLNHNVMYWYQQKSSQAPKLLFHYYDKDFNNEADTPDNFQSRRPNTSFCFLDIRSPGLGDTAMYLCATSRDPSADETQYFGPGTRLLVL.

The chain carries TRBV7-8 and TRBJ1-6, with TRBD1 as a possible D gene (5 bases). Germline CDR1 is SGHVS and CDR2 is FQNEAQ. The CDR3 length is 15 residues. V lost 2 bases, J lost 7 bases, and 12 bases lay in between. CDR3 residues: CASSLRGRENSPLHF. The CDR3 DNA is TGTGCCAGCAGCTTACGAGGCAGGGAGAATTCACCCCTCCACTTT. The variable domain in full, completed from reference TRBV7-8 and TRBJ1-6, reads GAGVSQSPRYKVAKRGQDVALRCDPISGHVSLFWYQQALGQGPEFLTYFQNEAQLDKSGLPSDRFFAERPEGSVSTLKIQRTQQEDSAVYLCASSLRGRENSPLHFGNGTRLTVT.

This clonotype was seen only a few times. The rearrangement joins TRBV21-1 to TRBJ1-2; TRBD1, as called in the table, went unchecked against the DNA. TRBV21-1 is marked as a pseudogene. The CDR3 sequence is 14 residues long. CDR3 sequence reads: CASTAGKGAGGYTF. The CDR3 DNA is TGTGCCAGCACCGCCGGAAAGGGGGCCGGTGGCTACACCTTC.

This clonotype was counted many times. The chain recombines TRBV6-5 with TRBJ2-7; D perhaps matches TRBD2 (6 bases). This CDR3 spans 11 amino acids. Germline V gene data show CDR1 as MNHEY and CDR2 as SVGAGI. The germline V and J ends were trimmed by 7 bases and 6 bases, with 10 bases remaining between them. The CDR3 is CASTGVGEQYF. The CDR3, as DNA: TGTGCCAGCACGGGGGTCGGCGAGCAGTACTTC.

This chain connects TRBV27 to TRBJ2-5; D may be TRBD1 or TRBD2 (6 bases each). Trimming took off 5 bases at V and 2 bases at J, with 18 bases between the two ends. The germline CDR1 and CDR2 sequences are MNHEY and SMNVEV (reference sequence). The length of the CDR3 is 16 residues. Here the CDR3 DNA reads TGTGCCAGCAGTCCGCCGGGGGCGGGCATTCAAGAGACCCAGTACTTC. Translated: CASSPPGAGIQETQYF.

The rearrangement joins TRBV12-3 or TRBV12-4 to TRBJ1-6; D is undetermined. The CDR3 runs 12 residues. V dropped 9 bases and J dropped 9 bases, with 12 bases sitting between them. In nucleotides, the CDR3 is TGTGCCAGTTTGCGGGAAGGTTCACCCCTCCACTTT. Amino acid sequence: CASLREGSPLHF.

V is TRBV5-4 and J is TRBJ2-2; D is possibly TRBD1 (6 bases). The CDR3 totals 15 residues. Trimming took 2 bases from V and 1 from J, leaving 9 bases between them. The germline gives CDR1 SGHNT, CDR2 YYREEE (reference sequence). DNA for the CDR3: TGTGCCAGCAGCTTTCGGACAGAGAACACCGGGGAGCTGTTTTTT. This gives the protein CASSFRTENTGELFF.

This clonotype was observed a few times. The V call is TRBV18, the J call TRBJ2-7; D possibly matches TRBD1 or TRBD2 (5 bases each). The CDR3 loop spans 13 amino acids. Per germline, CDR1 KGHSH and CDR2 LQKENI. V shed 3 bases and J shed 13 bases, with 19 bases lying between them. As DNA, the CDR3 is TGTGCCAGCTCACCCTACGACAACGGGGCCTGTTACTTC. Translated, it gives CASSPYDNGACYF.

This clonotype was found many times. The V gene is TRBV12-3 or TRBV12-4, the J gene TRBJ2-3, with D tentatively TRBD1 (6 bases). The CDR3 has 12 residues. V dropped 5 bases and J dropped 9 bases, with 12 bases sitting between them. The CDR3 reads CASSLHRETQYF. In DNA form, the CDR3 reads TGTGCCAGCAGTCTGCACAGGGAAACGCAGTATTTT.

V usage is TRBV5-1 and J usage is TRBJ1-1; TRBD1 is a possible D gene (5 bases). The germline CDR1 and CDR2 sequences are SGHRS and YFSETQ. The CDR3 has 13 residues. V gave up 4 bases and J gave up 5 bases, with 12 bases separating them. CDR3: CASSPGLGTEAFF. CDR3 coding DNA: TGCGCCAGCAGCCCGGGACTTGGAACTGAAGCTTTCTTT.

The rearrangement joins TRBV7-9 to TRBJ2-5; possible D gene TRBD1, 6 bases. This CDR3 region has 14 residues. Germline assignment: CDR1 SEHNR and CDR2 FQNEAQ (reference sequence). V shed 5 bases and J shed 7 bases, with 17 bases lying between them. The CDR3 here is CASSKGTKVRTQYF. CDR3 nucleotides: TGTGCCAGCAGCAAGGGGACAAAAGTCAGGACCCAGTACTTC. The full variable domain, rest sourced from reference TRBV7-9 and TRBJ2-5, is DTGVSQNPRHKITKRGQNVTFRCDPISEHNRLYWYRQTLGQGPEFLTYFQNEAQLEKSRLLSDRFSAERPKGSFSTLEIQRTEQGDSAMYLCASSKGTKVRTQYFGPGTRLLVL.

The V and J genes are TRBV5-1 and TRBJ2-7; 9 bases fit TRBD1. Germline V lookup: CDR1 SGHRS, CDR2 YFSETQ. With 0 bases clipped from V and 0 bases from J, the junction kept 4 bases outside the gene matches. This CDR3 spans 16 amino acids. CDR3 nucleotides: TGCGCCAGCAGCTTGGACCGGGACAGGGCCTCCTACGAGCAGTACTTC. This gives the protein CASSLDRDRASYEQYF.